A single sample gave rise to the 22 T cell receptor beta chains below, sequenced in a study of blood T cells in healthy people across ages. A sample-barcoded 5' primer and a J-beta primer mix were used in a second PCR of roughly 7 to 12 cycles. MiXCR was run by TCRdb on the 5' RACE reads, yielding one entry per CDR3 protein. Altogether around 1.7 million distinct CDR3 sequences are present, about 28% being singletons, with the ten largest covering about 7.7%. The material sequenced was blood. All receptors come from a woman aged 25 to 45 in good health.

Worth noting for this clonotype: Sequence at one end of the junction differs from germline and may be a read error. This sequence joins TRBV5-1 and TRBJ1-2; TRBD1 might be the D (6 bases). Germline V CDR1 and CDR2: SGHRS, YFSETQ. The CDR3 has 15 residues. The CDR3 DNA follows: TGCGCCTGCAGCGCAGGGGACGGAACTAACTATGGCTACACCTTC. It codes for CACSAGDGTNYGYTF.

This clonotype was observed many times. The gene calls are TRBV12-3 or TRBV12-4 and TRBJ2-5; D call uncertain. The CDR3 is 14 amino acids. Trimming took off 2 bases at V and 0 bases at J, with 7 bases between the two ends. CDR3 nucleotides: TGTGCCAGCAGTTTACGGCCCCACCAAGAGACCCAGTACTTC. Protein sequence: CASSLRPHQETQYF.

This clonotype was seen at least ten times. CDR3 in amino acids: CASSVVGYEQYF. CDR3 nucleotide sequence: TGTGCCAGCAGTGTGGTGGGCTACGAGCAGTACTTC. The V and J genes are TRBV6-1 and TRBJ2-7; D unresolved. CDR1 MNHNS and CDR2 SASEGT come from the germline V gene. This CDR3 is built from 12 residues. V was trimmed by 4 bases and J by 3 bases, leaving 7 bases between them.

The V and J genes are TRBV6-1 and TRBJ1-3; no reliable D call. V lost 6 bases, J lost 4 bases, and 10 bases lay in between. The V gene's germline CDR1 is MNHNS and CDR2 SASEGT. The CDR3 consists of 13 residues. CDR3 sequence (DNA): TGTGCCAGCAGGGTCCCAGACGGAAACACCATATATTTT. Protein product: CASRVPDGNTIYF.

The gene calls are TRBV10-3 and TRBJ1-2; D not certain. The CDR3 runs to 12 residues. Trimming left V 5 bases short and J 6 bases short, with 10 bases between. Germline CDR1 reads ENHRY; CDR2 reads SYGVKD. The CDR3 nucleotides are TGTGCCATCAGTCCCGACGGAGATGGCTACACCTTC. This encodes CAISPDGDGYTF.

V gene TRBV2 combines with J gene TRBJ2-5; 8 bases are shared with TRBD2. The trim removed 8 bases at V and 2 bases at J, leaving 13 bases unmatched. The CDR3 loop spans 16 amino acids. Germline V gene sequence: CDR1 SNHLY, CDR2 FYNNEI. The CDR3: CASGTGLAVPQETQYF. The DNA for the CDR3 is TGTGCCAGCGGCACCGGACTAGCTGTCCCACAAGAGACCCAGTACTTC. The full variable domain, in which reference TRBV2 and TRBJ2-5 provide the parts outside the CDR3, is EPEVTQTPSHQVTQMGQEVILRCVPISNHLYFYWYRQILGQKVEFLVSFYNNEISEKSEIFDDQFSVERPDGSNFTLKIRSTKLEDSAMYFCASGTGLAVPQETQYFGPGTRLLVL.

The chain uses TRBV14 and TRBJ1-1, with D hard to call. Germline V lookup: CDR1 SGHDN, CDR2 FVKESK. V lost 3 bases, J lost 11 bases, and 13 bases lay in between. The CDR3 has 12 residues. The CDR3: CASSQHHTRAFF. The CDR3 DNA reads as TGTGCCAGCAGCCAGCACCATACGAGGGCTTTCTTT.

The V gene is TRBV6-5, the J gene TRBJ1-2; no firm D call. The CDR3 spans 13 residues. V lost 5 bases and J 3 bases, leaving 10 bases between the germline ends. CDR1 MNHEY and CDR2 SVGAGI come from the germline V gene. CDR3: CASSRSRDYGYTF. The CDR3 nucleotides read TGTGCCAGCAGTCGGTCCCGGGACTATGGCTACACCTTC.

This clonotype showed up just a few times. The gene calls are TRBV2 and TRBJ2-7, with D tentatively TRBD2 (6 bases). Germline V gene data show CDR1 as SNHLY and CDR2 as FYNNEI. Trimming pared 6 bases from V and 5 bases from J, leaving 17 bases between. The CDR3 is 14 amino acids. In DNA, the CDR3 is TGTGCCAGCAGAGTTACCGGGGGAGTCGACGAGCAGTACTTC. It codes for CASRVTGGVDEQYF.

In regard to this clonotype: A junction end diverges from the germline sequence, so it may reflect a read error. This sequence joins TRBV20-1 and TRBJ2-7; 9 bases are shared with TRBD1. This CDR3 has 15 residues. Germline CDR1 DFQATT, CDR2 SNEGSKA (reference sequence). The CDR3 DNA sequence: TGCAGTGCCCCGATCGGGGGACAGGGTTCCTCCGAGCAGTACTTC. Translation: CSAPIGGQGSSEQYF.

This clonotype was picked up many times. This chain links TRBV7-6 with TRBJ2-3, with 11 nucleotides matching TRBD2. Germline CDR1 and CDR2: SGHVS and FNYEAQ. The junction had 11 bases not matched to a gene; V was cut back by 8 bases and J by 4 bases. The CDR3 length is 16 residues. The CDR3 loop reads CASSRGLAGGPDTQYF. Written as DNA, the CDR3 is TGTGCCAGCTCCCGTGGACTAGCGGGCGGACCAGATACGCAGTATTTT.

CDR3 DNA sequence: TGTGCCAGCAGCGCCCGTGGACAGGGGTTGTATGAGCAGTTCTTC. It is translated as CASSARGQGLYEQFF. The V and J genes are TRBV9 and TRBJ2-1, with 9 bases fitting TRBD1. The V gene end was trimmed by 3 bases and the J gene end by 8 bases; junction bases not matched to a gene: 9. The CDR3 extends over 15 amino acids. Germline CDR1 is SGDLS and CDR2 is YYNGEE. The entire variable domain, with the rest obtained from reference TRBV9 and TRBJ2-1, is as follows: DSGVTQTPKHLITATGQRVTLRCSPRSGDLSVYWYQQSLDQGLQFLIQYYNGEERAKGNILERFSAQQFPDLHSELNLSSLELGDSALYFCASSARGQGLYEQFFGPGTRLTVL.

This clonotype was seen a few times. The chain couples TRBV15 to TRBJ1-6; D remains ambiguous. CDR3 size: 17 residues. V lost 0 bases to trimming and J lost 7 bases, with 16 bases between them. Germline assignment: CDR1 LNHNV and CDR2 YYDKDF (reference sequence). CDR3 loop: CATSRDLVRRENSPLHF. The CDR3 nucleotides read TGTGCCACCAGCAGAGATCTGGTCAGGCGGGAAAATTCACCCCTCCACTTT.

A single count supports this clonotype. V is TRBV28 and J is TRBJ1-2; D is uncertain. There are 14 residues in the CDR3. V shed 3 bases and J shed 0 bases, with 8 bases lying between them. Germline assignment: CDR1 MDHEN and CDR2 SYDVKM. The CDR3 region has the DNA TGTGCCAGCAGTTTTGCCCCTACTAACTATGGCTACACCTTC. Residues: CASSFAPTNYGYTF.

This clonotype was counted many times. The chain recombines TRBV12-3 or TRBV12-4 with TRBJ1-5; perhaps TRBD1 as D (6 bases). V was clipped by 5 bases and J by 2 bases, with 10 bases between them. This CDR3 comprises 14 residues. The CDR3 bases are TGTGCCAGCAGTGCGACAGGAGGCAATCAGCCCCAGCATTTT. Its translation is CASSATGGNQPQHF.

The rearrangement links TRBV30 to TRBJ2-6; 8 positions match TRBD2. The V gene end was trimmed by 3 bases and the J gene end by 0 bases; junction bases not matched to a gene: 4. The CDR3 totals 16 residues. Germline V gene sequence: CDR1 GTSNPN, CDR2 SVGIG (reference sequence). This CDR3 is CAWSPSGPSGANVLTF. The CDR3 bases are TGTGCCTGGAGCCCTAGCGGGCCCTCTGGGGCCAACGTCCTGACTTTC.

This sequence joins TRBV28 and TRBJ2-5; 9 bases are a match to TRBD1. CDR3 size: 15 residues. CDR1 is MDHEN, CDR2 SYDVKM, per germline. Trimming removed 7 bases from V and 1 base from J; junction bases left unmatched: 7. DNA of the CDR3: TGTGCCAGCATAGCCGGGACAGGGATCCAAGAGACCCAGTACTTC. Amino acid sequence: CASIAGTGIQETQYF.

In this sample, this clonotype turned up a few times. J is TRBJ2-5 and V is TRBV27; D is ambiguous. The CDR3 length is 15 residues. Trimming cost V 2 bases and J 5 bases, with 15 bases left between them. Germline V gene data show CDR1 as MNHEY and CDR2 as SMNVEV (reference sequence). CDR3 DNA sequence: TGTGCCAGCAGTTTAATAGGCGATCCCGGGGAGACCCAGTACTTC. It codes for CASSLIGDPGETQYF.

The V call is TRBV10-3, the J call TRBJ1-1; tentatively, D is TRBD1 (5 bases). The germline V and J ends were trimmed by 11 bases and 5 bases, with 18 bases remaining between them. Looked up from germline, CDR1 is ENHRY and CDR2 is SYGVKD. This CDR3 is 13 amino acids long. DNA for the CDR3: TGTGCCGCCCACGGGACCGTCGGAACTGAAGCTTTCTTT. It encodes CAAHGTVGTEAFF.

The chain employs TRBV30 and TRBJ1-1; 9 bases are a match to TRBD1. The CDR3 is 13 residues long. With 5 bases clipped from V and 6 bases from J, the junction kept 7 bases outside the gene matches. CDR1 is GTSNPN, CDR2 SVGIG, per germline (reference sequence). The CDR3 coding sequence is TGTGCCTGGGGGTTTGGACAGGGGTCTGAAGCTTTCTTT. Protein product: CAWGFGQGSEAFF.

This clonotype was detected ten times or more. The chain is built from TRBV19 and TRBJ2-4; D not certain. V dropped 4 bases and J dropped 0 bases, with 13 bases sitting between them. Germline CDR1 LNHDA, CDR2 SQIVND (reference sequence). There are 16 residues in the CDR3. The CDR3 reads CASSTGRTLAKNIQYF. As DNA, the CDR3 is TGTGCCAGTAGTACCGGACGTACGCTAGCCAAAAACATTCAGTACTTC.

This clonotype was counted a few times. The junction shows a germline mismatch at one end, possibly a read error. The chain links TRBV5-1 to TRBJ2-7; 8 positions agree with TRBD1. This CDR3 has 14 amino acids. The germline CDR1 and CDR2 sequences are SGHRS and YFSETQ. The CDR3 loop reads CASTLGTGPYEQYF. CDR3 sequence (DNA): TGCGCCAGCACCTTGGGGACAGGACCCTACGAGCAGTACTTC. The full variable domain, completed using reference TRBV5-1 and TRBJ2-7, is KAGVTQTPRYLIKTRGQQVTLSCSPISGHRSVSWYQQTPGQGLQFLFEYFSETQRNKGNFPGRFSGRQFSNSRSEMNVSTLELGDSALYLCASTLGTGPYEQYFGPGTRLTVT.